Presented here are 9 T cell receptor beta chains from one specimen sequenced in a study of metastatic and nonmetastatic thyroid tumors (dated by TCRdb to 2018 to 2021). Library preparation was by PCR. The listed sequencing device is Illumina HiSeq 4000. TCRdb reprocessing: public reads trimmed at Q25 with fastp, clones called with MiXCR, in-frame beta chains kept. The sample records 60,000 or so clones, roughly 30% of which are singletons. The top ten clonotypes cover roughly 15% of the sample. None of the patients had been given any treatment before thyroid surgery. The sample comprised blood. These TCRs come from a female donor with papillary thyroid cancer or a benign thyroid nodule (not recorded which). Some clones in this sample may be carry-over from other donors' samples.

This chain joins TRBV6-5 and TRBJ2-1; the D is unclear. This CDR3 is 14 amino acids long. Germline CDR1 and CDR2: MNHEY and SVGAGI. Trimming shortened V by 0 bases and J by 5 bases, and 8 bases separated the two germline ends. The chain's CDR3 is CASSYSSSHNEQFF. CDR3 nucleotides: TGTGCCAGCAGTTACTCATCCAGTCACAATGAGCAGTTCTTC.

V is TRBV24-1 and J is TRBJ2-1, with TRBD2 matching 7 bases. The trim removed 2 bases at V and 3 bases at J, leaving 9 bases unmatched. Germline CDR1 KGHDR, CDR2 SFDVKD. CDR3 size: 17 residues. The CDR3 region is CATSDSGAGPDYNEQFF. In DNA form, the CDR3 reads TGTGCCACCAGTGATTCAGGAGCGGGACCTGACTACAATGAGCAGTTCTTC.

The chain couples TRBV7-9 to TRBJ1-1; a possible D gene is TRBD1 (6 bases). Germline-derived CDR1 and CDR2 are SEHNR and FQNEAQ (reference sequence). V lost 6 bases, J lost 3 bases, and 17 bases lay in between. This CDR3 spans 15 amino acids. CDR3 nucleotide sequence: TGTGCCAGCAGTCGAGGGGGAGGGGAGGACACTGAAGCTTTCTTT. This gives the protein CASSRGGGEDTEAFF. The full variable domain, with the rest looked up from reference TRBV7-9 and TRBJ1-1, is DTGVSQNPRHKITKRGQNVTFRCDPISEHNRLYWYRQTLGQGPEFLTYFQNEAQLEKSRLLSDRFSAERPKGSFSTLEIQRTEQGDSAMYLCASSRGGGEDTEAFFGQGTRLTVV.

The rearrangement links TRBV11-3 to TRBJ2-7; TRBD2 aligns across 8 bases. The germline CDR1 and CDR2 sequences are SGHNT and YENEEA. J was trimmed by 5 bases and V by 1 base; bases with no gene match: 10. The CDR3 contains 16 residues. The CDR3 loop reads CASSLGAGTSTDEQYF. In nucleotides, the CDR3 is TGTGCCAGCAGCTTAGGGGCCGGGACTAGTACAGACGAGCAGTACTTC. Full variable domain (outside the CDR3, taken from reference TRBV11-3 and TRBJ2-7): EAGVVQSPRYKIIEKKQPVAFWCNPISGHNTLYWYLQNLGQGPELLIRYENEEAVDDSQLPKDRFSAERLKGVDSTLKIQPAELGDSAVYLCASSLGAGTSTDEQYFGPGTRLTVT.

The chain uses TRBV4-3 and TRBJ1-2; D gene uncertain. The CDR3 length is 14 residues. Germline V CDR1 and CDR2: LGHNA, YSLEER. V shed 0 bases and J shed 4 bases, with 9 bases lying between them. The CDR3 bases are TGCGCCAGCAGCCAAGAGGGCAGCGTCTATGGCTACACCTTC. This translates into CASSQEGSVYGYTF.

This clone has just a few counts. This chain links TRBV24-1 with TRBJ2-1; 9 nucleotides match TRBD2. The CDR3 runs to 16 residues. The ends lost 4 bases at V and 0 bases at J; junction bases unmatched: 3. Germline CDR1 is KGHDR and CDR2 is SFDVKD. In DNA, the CDR3 is TGTGCCACCAGTGACCTGCGGGAGGGCTCCTACAATGAGCAGTTCTTC. Protein: CATSDLREGSYNEQFF.

The rearrangement links TRBV7-8 to TRBJ2-3, with 8 bases lining up with TRBD2. The CDR3 covers 17 residues. Germline trimming cut 0 bases from V and 1 base from J; bases unmatched to any gene: 6. Germline loops: CDR1 SGHVS, CDR2 FQNEAQ. Here the CDR3 reads CASSLARSSGGTDTQYF. The CDR3 region has the DNA TGTGCCAGCAGCTTAGCGCGAAGTAGCGGGGGCACAGATACGCAGTATTTT.

V and J are TRBV15 and TRBJ2-7, with D tentatively TRBD1 (6 bases). The V gene lost 6 bases and the J gene lost 2 bases, with 14 bases spanning the gap. The CDR3 totals 14 residues. Germline CDR1 reads LNHNV; CDR2 reads YYDKDF (reference sequence). DNA for the CDR3: TGTGCCACCAGGTGGACAGCTGGTACCTACGAGCAGTACTTC. Translating gives CATRWTAGTYEQYF.

V is TRBV6-1 and J is TRBJ2-1, with TRBD1 as a possible D gene (6 bases). This CDR3 comprises 14 residues. CDR1 is MNHNS, CDR2 SASEGT, per germline. The ends were cut back, 6 bases at V and 8 bases at J, with 17 bases in the middle. CDR3: CASSRDGYRDEQFF. For the CDR3, the DNA is TGTGCCAGCAGCCGGGACGGCTACAGGGATGAGCAGTTCTTC.